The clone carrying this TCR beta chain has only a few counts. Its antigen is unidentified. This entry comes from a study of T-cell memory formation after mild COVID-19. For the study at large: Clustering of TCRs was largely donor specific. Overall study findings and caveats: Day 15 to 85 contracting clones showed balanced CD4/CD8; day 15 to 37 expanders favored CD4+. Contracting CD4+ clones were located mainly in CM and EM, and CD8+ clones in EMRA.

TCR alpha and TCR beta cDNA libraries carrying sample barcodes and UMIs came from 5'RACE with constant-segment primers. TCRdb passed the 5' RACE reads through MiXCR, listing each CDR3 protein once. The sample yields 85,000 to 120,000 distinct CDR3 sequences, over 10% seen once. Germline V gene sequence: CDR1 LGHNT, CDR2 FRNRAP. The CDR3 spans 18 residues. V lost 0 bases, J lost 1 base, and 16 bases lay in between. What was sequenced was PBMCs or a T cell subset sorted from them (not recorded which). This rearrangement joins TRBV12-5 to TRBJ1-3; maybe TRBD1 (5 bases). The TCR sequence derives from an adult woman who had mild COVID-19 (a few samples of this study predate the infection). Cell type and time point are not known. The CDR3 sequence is CASGLVLGTHESGNTIYF. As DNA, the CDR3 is TGTGCTAGTGGTTTGGTACTAGGGACGCACGAATCTGGAAACACCATATATTTT. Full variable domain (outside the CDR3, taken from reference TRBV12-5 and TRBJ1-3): DARVTQTPRHKVTEMGQEVTMRCQPILGHNTVFWYRQTMMQGLELLAYFRNRAPLDDSGMPKDRFSAEMPDATLATLKIQPSEPRDSAVYFCASGLVLGTHESGNTIYFGEGSWLTVV.